This T cell receptor beta chain came from a study of shared clonotypes between healthy human individuals. Study as a whole: Three plates were used per donor for CD4 naive, three for CD4 memory, two for CD8 naive and one for CD8 memory.

This CDR3 region has 16 residues. Germline-derived CDR1 and CDR2 are MDHEN and SYDVKM. V lost 3 bases, J lost 1 base, and 15 bases lay in between. The assay was carried out at the deep level. Sequencing used immunoSEQ multiplex PCR; TCRdb keeps in-frame clones, though not all of them. The sample carries fewer than 2.5 million clones, approximately 93% recorded once. Both subsets, CD45RA+ naive and CD45RA-negative memory, were split from the CD4+ cells. Sequenced material: naive CD4+ T cells from PBMCs. Subset in this sample: CD45RA+ positively selected. The source of this sequence is a man aged 18 to 30 in good health. Some clones in this sample may be carry-over from other donors' samples. The chain joins TRBV28 to TRBJ1-2; D is unresolved. The CDR3 region is CASSFGSEILNYGYTF. The DNA of the CDR3 is TGTGCCAGCAGTTTTGGTTCAGAAATCCTTAACTATGGCTACACCTTC.